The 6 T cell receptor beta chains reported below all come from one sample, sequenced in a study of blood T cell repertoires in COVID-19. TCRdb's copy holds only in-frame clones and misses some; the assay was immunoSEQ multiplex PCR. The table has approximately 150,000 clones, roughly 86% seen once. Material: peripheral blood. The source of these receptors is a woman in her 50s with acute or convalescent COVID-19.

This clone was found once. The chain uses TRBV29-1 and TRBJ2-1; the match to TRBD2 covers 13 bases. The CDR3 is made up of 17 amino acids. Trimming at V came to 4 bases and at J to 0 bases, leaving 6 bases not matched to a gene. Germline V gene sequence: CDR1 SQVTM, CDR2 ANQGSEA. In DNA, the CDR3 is TGCAGCGTTGGGGGGACTAGCGGGGCCTACTCCTACAATGAGCAGTTCTTC. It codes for CSVGGTSGAYSYNEQFF.

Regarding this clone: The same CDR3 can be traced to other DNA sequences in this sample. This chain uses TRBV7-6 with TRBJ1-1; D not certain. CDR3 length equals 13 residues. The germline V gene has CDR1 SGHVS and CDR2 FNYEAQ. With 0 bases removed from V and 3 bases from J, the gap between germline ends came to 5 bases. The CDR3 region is CASSLAGDTEAFF. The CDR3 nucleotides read TGTGCCAGCAGCTTAGCCGGGGACACTGAAGCTTTCTTT.

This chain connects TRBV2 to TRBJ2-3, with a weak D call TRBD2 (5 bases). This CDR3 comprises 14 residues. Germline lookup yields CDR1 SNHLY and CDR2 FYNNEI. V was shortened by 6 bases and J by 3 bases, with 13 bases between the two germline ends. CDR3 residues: CASSPPRETDTQYF. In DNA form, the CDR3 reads TGTGCCAGCAGCCCCCCACGGGAAACAGATACGCAGTATTTT.

The DNA for the CDR3 is TGTGCCAGCAGGAAGGGGGCTCCGATGCTGGATGGCTACACCTTC. Translating it yields CASRKGAPMLDGYTF. The chain carries TRBV2 and TRBJ1-2; 7 bases are a match to TRBD1. V lost 6 bases, J lost 6 bases, and 13 bases stayed unmatched. The CDR3 consists of 15 residues. Germline loops: CDR1 SNHLY, CDR2 FYNNEI.

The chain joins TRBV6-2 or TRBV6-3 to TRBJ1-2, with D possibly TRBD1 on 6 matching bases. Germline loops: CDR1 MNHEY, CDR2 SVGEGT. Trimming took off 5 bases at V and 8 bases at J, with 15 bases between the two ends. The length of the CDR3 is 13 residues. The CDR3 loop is CASSDLQGWGYTF. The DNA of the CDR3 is TGTGCCAGCAGTGATTTACAGGGATGGGGCTACACCTTC.

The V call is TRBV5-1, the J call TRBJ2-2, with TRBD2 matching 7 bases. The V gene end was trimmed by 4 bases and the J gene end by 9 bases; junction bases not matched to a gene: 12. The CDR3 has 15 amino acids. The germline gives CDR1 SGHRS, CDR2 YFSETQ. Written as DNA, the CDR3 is TGCGCCAGCAGCAGGGGAGGGTTTACGGCTTGGGAGCTGTTTTTT. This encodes CASSRGGFTAWELFF.